This T cell receptor (beta chain) was sequenced in a study of response to subunit inactivated influenza vaccine. Regarding the study as a whole: Authors proposed each seasonal influenza vaccination draws in few new T cells.

As regards this clonotype: The target antigen is unknown.

The V end was cut by 6 bases, the J end by 8 bases, with 7 bases between. This CDR3 has 11 amino acids. TCRdb processed the RT-PCR reads anew with MiXCR; each CDR3 protein has one entry. The data contain 400,000 to 650,000 distinct CDR3 sequences, approximately 7.3% of them singletons. This chain connects TRBV12-3 or TRBV12-4 to TRBJ1-4; D not resolved. This receptor was identified in a man aged 45-69 years who received an inactivated influenza vaccine. Specimen: PBMCs from blood, collected approximately 25 months after vaccination. CDR3 protein: CASRQTEKLFF. DNA of the CDR3: TGTGCCAGCAGGCAAACAGAAAAACTGTTTTTT.